The 5 T cell receptor beta chains below were found in one sample sequenced in a study of T cells in women clearing cervical HPV infection. The protocol was immunoSEQ multiplex PCR, while the TCRdb copy is restricted to in-frame clones and leaves out a portion. This listing includes about 36,000 clones. Input material: blood buffy coat. These receptors were taken from a woman between 18 and 70 years old with a cervical HPV16 infection that either progressed to CIN3+ or cleared (not recorded which).

Turning to this clone: The observed sequence ends 3 residues before the CDR3 terminus, with the missing tail filled in from the germline J gene. This chain uses TRBV29-1 with TRBJ1-1; maybe TRBD1 (6 bases). The CDR3 is 13 amino acids. V was cut by 7 bases and J by 4 bases, with 16 bases left in between. Looked up from germline, CDR1 is SQVTM and CDR2 is ANQGSEA. CDR3 residues: CSDLQGSLTEAFF. Partial CDR3 DNA: TGCAGCGACCTACAGGGTTCCCTCACTGAA.

The sequenced CDR3 bases are TGTGCCAGCTCACCGTGGGACAGGGTTAATGAAAAA. It codes for CASSPWDRVNEK. In full, the CDR3 reads CASSPWDRVNEKLFF. The chain couples TRBV18 to TRBJ1-4; 9 nucleotides agree with TRBD1. Sequencing ends 3 residues short of the CDR3 end; the germline J gene provides the rest. This CDR3 region has 15 residues. The V gene's germline CDR1 is KGHSH and CDR2 LQKENI. J gave up 4 bases and V 3 bases, and 3 bases lay outside the gene matches.

The CDR3 bases that were read are TGTGCCAGCAGCCCCCCAGGATTAGGCCAAGAGACC. Its protein is CASSPPGLGQET. The complete CDR3 reads CASSPPGLGQETQYF. V and J are TRBV7-9 and TRBJ2-5; no reliable D call. The read ends 3 residues early relative to the CDR3; the germline J gene fills the gap. Trimming cost V 5 bases and J 1 base, with 14 bases left between them. Per the germline V gene, CDR1 is SEHNR and CDR2 is FQNEAQ (reference sequence). CDR3 length: 15 residues.

Turning to this clone: Read data end 3 residues before the CDR3 end; the end is taken from the germline J gene. V and J are TRBV5-1 and TRBJ2-1; 13 nucleotides agree with TRBD2. The CDR3 extends over 15 amino acids. Germline-derived CDR1 and CDR2 are SGHRS and YFSETQ. J lost 3 bases, V lost 3 bases, and 0 bases had no gene match. The CDR3 is CASSWTSGGYNEQFF. The sequenced CDR3 bases are TGCGCCAGCAGCTGGACTAGCGGGGGCTACAATGAG.

Comments on this clone: From the germline J gene comes the end of the CDR3, since the read stops 3 residues before it. This rearrangement joins TRBV9 to TRBJ2-2; 7 positions match TRBD2. V was clipped by 1 base and J by 6 bases; unmatched bases: 9. Germline V gives CDR1 SGDLS, CDR2 YYNGEE. CDR3 length: 16 residues. CDR3 region: CASSVIGTMVPGELFF. The CDR3 DNA, read in part, is TGTGCCAGCAGCGTAATTGGGACTATGGTCCCCGGGGAG.